What follows are 22 T cell receptor beta chains derived from one specimen sequenced in a study of somatic mutations in cytotoxic T cells in rheumatoid arthritis. Using immunoSEQ multiplex PCR, the repertoire was profiled, and TCRdb retains in-frame clones only, with some absent. Among around 2,200 clones listed, 60% to 80% were seen once. Source: CD8+ T cells sorted from blood, taken at a follow-up visit. These receptors all come from a man aged 70-80 years with rheumatoid arthritis.

This clone appeared a few times. The junction differs from germline at one of its ends, possibly a read error. V is TRBV14 and J is TRBJ2-7; possible D gene TRBD2, 5 bases. The CDR3 covers 12 residues. Germline V gene data show CDR1 as SGHDN and CDR2 as FVKESK. The CDR3 DNA sequence: TGTGCCAGCAGCCAAGTGGGAGTGAGAAAGGACTTC. Protein product: CASSQVGVRKDF.

This clone appeared a single time. The V gene is TRBV5-6, the J gene TRBJ1-5; the D gene is possibly TRBD1 (5 bases). The CDR3 extends over 13 amino acids. The germline V gene encodes CDR1 SGHDT and CDR2 YYEEEE. V gave up 4 bases and J gave up 7 bases, with 12 bases separating them. CDR3 loop: CASSRGGGQPQHF. The CDR3 coding sequence is TGTGCCAGCAGCCGGGGGGGTGGACAGCCCCAGCATTTT.

The gene calls are TRBV14 and TRBJ2-1, with unresolved D. The CDR3 runs 14 residues. V gave up 4 bases and J gave up 2 bases, with 9 bases separating them. The V gene's germline CDR1 is SGHDN and CDR2 FVKESK. Here the CDR3 reads CASSLGWAYNEQFF. CDR3 DNA: TGTGCCAGCAGCCTAGGATGGGCCTACAATGAGCAGTTCTTC.

This rearrangement joins TRBV6-4 to TRBJ2-3; 9 bases map to TRBD2. This CDR3 region has 14 residues. V was pared by 2 bases and J by 7 bases, with 4 bases of the junction left unmatched. Germline CDR1 is MRHNA and CDR2 is SNTAGT. CDR3 region: CASSDGLAMNTQYF. The CDR3 DNA reads as TGTGCCAGCAGTGACGGACTAGCGATGAATACGCAGTATTTT.

The chain is built from TRBV25-1 and TRBJ2-5, with D unresolved. Germline V lookup: CDR1 MGHDK, CDR2 SYGVNS. Trimming left V 1 base short and J 4 bases short, with 4 bases between. This CDR3 region has 12 residues. The CDR3 sequence is CASSESRETQYF. The CDR3 DNA reads TGTGCCAGCAGTGAATCTCGAGAGACCCAGTACTTC.

J is TRBJ1-3 and V is TRBV2; D is uncertain. V was clipped by 4 bases and J by 4 bases, with 11 bases between them. This CDR3 comprises 14 residues. The germline V gene has CDR1 SNHLY and CDR2 FYNNEI. This CDR3 reads CASSVLGGGNTIYF. The CDR3 DNA follows: TGTGCCAGCAGTGTATTAGGCGGGGGAAACACCATATATTTT.

By share, this clone ranks as medium-sized. The chain has TRBV7-9 and TRBJ2-7, with D perhaps TRBD1 (5 bases). V lost 5 bases, J lost 6 bases, and 14 bases lay in between. The CDR3 is 13 residues long. Germline V gene data show CDR1 as SEHNR and CDR2 as FQNEAQ (reference sequence). For the CDR3, the DNA is TGTGCCAGCAGCCCCCCCCAAAGGGGCGAGCAGTACTTC. Translation: CASSPPQRGEQYF.

The rearrangement joins TRBV10-3 to TRBJ2-4, with TRBD2 matching 7 bases. From germline, CDR1 is ENHRY and CDR2 SYGVKD. Trimming at V came to 11 bases and at J to 6 bases, leaving 4 bases not matched to a gene. The CDR3 runs 11 residues. The chain's CDR3 is CASGEGNIQYF. In DNA form, the CDR3 reads TGTGCCTCCGGGGAGGGAAACATTCAGTACTTC.

This clone was detected a few times. This rearrangement joins TRBV7-6 to TRBJ2-1; D gene ambiguous. V was cut by 1 base and J by 7 bases, with 8 bases left in between. CDR1 is SGHVS and CDR2 is FNYEAQ in the germline V gene. The CDR3 has 13 residues. The CDR3 loop is CASSLGRANEQFF. As DNA, the CDR3 is TGTGCCAGCAGCTTAGGACGAGCTAATGAGCAGTTCTTC.

The J gene is TRBJ1-1, the V gene TRBV27; D remains unclear. This CDR3 contains 14 residues. The germline V gene encodes CDR1 MNHEY and CDR2 SMNVEV (reference sequence). Trimming took 3 bases from V and 0 from J, leaving 8 bases between them. CDR3 DNA: TGTGCCAGCAGTTTGGGGTCCATGAACACTGAAGCTTTCTTT. Its translation is CASSLGSMNTEAFF.

The V call is TRBV23-1, the J call TRBJ2-4, with D possibly matching TRBD2 (6 bases). TRBV23-1 is marked as an open reading frame, function uncertain. This CDR3 is built from 14 residues. Trimming stripped 11 bases from V and 0 bases from J, with 14 bases between. CDR3 bases: TGCGCCGGGACTCAGGGTAGAGCCAAAAACATTCAGTACTTC. Protein: CAGTQGRAKNIQYF.

This clone came up once. This chain joins TRBV18 and TRBJ2-1, with TRBD2 matching over 8 bases. V was pared by 5 bases and J by 3 bases, with 15 bases of the junction left unmatched. Germline CDR1 KGHSH, CDR2 LQKENI. The CDR3 extends over 18 amino acids. CDR3 nucleotide sequence: TGTGCCAGCTCAGCCACGGCTCTGGGACTAGAAGGCTACAATGAGCAGTTCTTC. Protein sequence: CASSATALGLEGYNEQFF.

By share of the sample, this clone is medium-sized. The V and J genes are TRBV7-2 and TRBJ2-7; D unclear. From germline, CDR1 is SGHTA and CDR2 FQGNSA. The ends were cut back, 3 bases at V and 6 bases at J, with 9 bases in the middle. The CDR3 spans 12 residues. CDR3 amino acids: CASSFLLTEQYF. The CDR3 DNA reads TGTGCCAGCAGCTTTTTATTAACCGAGCAGTACTTC.

There are a few counts of this clone. The chain recombines TRBV7-9 with TRBJ2-7; 13 nucleotides match TRBD2. Germline V gene lookup returns CDR1 SEHNR and CDR2 FQNEAQ (reference sequence). V was clipped by 1 base and J by 2 bases; unmatched bases: 2. This CDR3 region has 16 residues. The CDR3 DNA is TGTGCCAGCAGCTTAGAAACTAGCGGGGGGGCCTACGAGCAGTACTTC. Translated: CASSLETSGGAYEQYF. Supplemented by reference TRBV7-9 and TRBJ2-7, the full variable domain reads DTGVSQNPRHKITKRGQNVTFRCDPISEHNRLYWYRQTLGQGPEFLTYFQNEAQLEKSRLLSDRFSAERPKGSFSTLEIQRTEQGDSAMYLCASSLETSGGAYEQYFGPGTRLTVT.

The V gene is TRBV12-5, the J gene TRBJ1-1; D unresolved. In germline, CDR1 is LGHNT, CDR2 FRNRAP. Deletions cut 6 bases from V and 3 bases from J, with 8 bases between. The CDR3 has 12 residues. CDR3 sequence: CASGRAYTEAFF. Here the CDR3 DNA reads TGTGCTAGTGGACGCGCGTACACTGAAGCTTTCTTT.

The gene calls are TRBV27 and TRBJ2-2; 7 bases line up with TRBD2. The trim removed 5 bases at V and 6 bases at J, leaving 12 bases unmatched. Germline V lookup: CDR1 MNHEY, CDR2 SMNVEV (reference sequence). This CDR3 spans 16 amino acids. The CDR3 bases are TGTGCCAGCAGTGCCTGGTTGGGCGGGAGCCCCGGGGAGCTGTTTTTT. Its protein product is CASSAWLGGSPGELFF.

This clone appeared a few times. The chain couples TRBV11-3 to TRBJ2-1, with D possibly matching TRBD2 (6 bases). This CDR3 has 13 amino acids. V gave up 4 bases and J gave up 6 bases, with 10 bases separating them. Germline V gene data show CDR1 as SGHNT and CDR2 as YENEEA. This CDR3 is CASSSGGGNEQFF. The CDR3 nucleotides read TGTGCCAGCAGCTCCGGGGGTGGCAATGAGCAGTTCTTC.

This sequence joins TRBV4-1 and TRBJ2-2; 8 bases match TRBD1. Germline CDR1 and CDR2: MGHRA and YSYEKL. Trimming cost V 0 bases and J 6 bases; bases outside gene matches: 6. CDR3 length equals 16 residues. The CDR3 sequence: CASSQDPQGVAGELFF. For the CDR3, the DNA is TGCGCCAGCAGCCAAGATCCACAGGGGGTTGCCGGGGAGCTGTTTTTT.

This chain uses TRBV13 with TRBJ1-3; 8 nucleotides agree with TRBD1. V lost 1 base and J lost 2; bases outside the gene matches: 4. The CDR3 length is 16 residues. Germline lookup yields CDR1 PRHDT and CDR2 FYEKMQ (reference sequence). DNA for the CDR3: TGTGCCAGCAGCTTAGTAGTCAGGGGGCCTGGAAACACCATATATTTT. Translation gives CASSLVVRGPGNTIYF.

The chain has TRBV7-8 and TRBJ2-1; tentative D call: TRBD2 (5 bases). V was clipped by 5 bases and J by 7 bases, with 30 bases between them. CDR3 length equals 19 residues. From germline, CDR1 is SGHVS and CDR2 FQNEAQ. Written as DNA, the CDR3 is TGTGCCAGCAGCGCACGAAACGTGGCCGGACTCCGGGGAGATAATGAGCAGTTCTTC. Its translation: CASSARNVAGLRGDNEQFF.

The DNA of the CDR3 is TGTGCCAGCAGCTGGGGACAAGATACGCAGTATTTT. Translating gives CASSWGQDTQYF. The chain links TRBV11-2 to TRBJ2-3; a possible D gene is TRBD1 (6 bases). The V gene lost 4 bases and the J gene lost 5 bases, with 7 bases spanning the gap. CDR3 length: 12 residues. Germline-derived CDR1 and CDR2 are SGHAT and FQNNGV.

DNA for the CDR3: TGTGCCAGCAGCTCCTCTCCCAAGGGACTCAACTATGGCTACACCTTC. Protein sequence: CASSSSPKGLNYGYTF. This chain connects TRBV9 to TRBJ1-2; tentatively, D is TRBD1 (5 bases). Trimming cost V 4 bases and J 2 bases, with 18 bases left between them. Germline-derived CDR1 and CDR2 are SGDLS and YYNGEE. CDR3 length equals 16 residues.